Listed below are T cell receptor beta chains from one sample, sequenced in a study of blood T cells in healthy people across ages. MiXCR, applied by TCRdb to the 5' RACE reads, yields one record per CDR3 protein. The sample has about 630,000 distinct CDR3 sequences; 21% are singletons. Sequencing input: blood. The receptors shown here come from a man in his 70s in good health. CDR3s include the opening cysteine and the closing phenylalanine or tryptophan. D genes are given only for firm matches. Size is omitted from some rows. Given values are once, few, many or a class for expanded clones.

clone size	V gene	D gene	J gene	CDR3 protein	CDR3 DNA
few	TRBV10-2	-	TRBJ2-1	CASRDGERRSYEQFF	TGCGCCAGCAGGGACGGGGAGCGGAGGTCCTATGAGCAGTTCTTC
few	TRBV12-3/TRBV12-4	-	TRBJ2-5	CASSSPGTLETQYF	TGTGCCAGCAGTTCGCCCGGGACTTTGGAGACCCAGTACTTC
few	TRBV12-5	TRBD1	TRBJ1-1	CASGLVYRQGGSTEAFF	TGTGCTAGTGGTTTGGTATACCGACAGGGGGGGAGCACTGAAGCTTTCTTT
-	TRBV7-2	-	TRBJ2-7	CASSLGERGEQYF	TGTGCCAGCAGCTTAGGGGAGCGCGGCGAGCAGTACTTC
many	TRBV5-1	-	TRBJ2-2	CASSSSAGGTGELFF	TGCGCCAGCAGCTCTAGCGCGGGCGGCACCGGGGAGCTGTTTTTT
few	TRBV12-3/TRBV12-4	-	TRBJ2-7	CASSSTREQYF	TGTGCCAGCAGTTCAACGCGGGAGCAGTACTTC
many	TRBV20-1	-	TRBJ2-5	CSAPGKSQETQYF	TGCAGTGCCCCGGGAAAGAGCCAAGAGACCCAGTACTTC
few	TRBV12-5	TRBD2	TRBJ2-1	CASGLGLGRMRDEQFF	TGTGCTAGTGGTTTGGGGCTCGGGAGGATGAGGGATGAGCAGTTCTTC
-	TRBV27	-	TRBJ2-7	CASRNEQYF	TGTGCCAGCAGAAACGAGCAGTACTTC
few	TRBV19	-	TRBJ2-7	CASSNLRDQSIEQYF	TGTGCCAGTAGTAACCTCCGGGACCAGTCCATCGAGCAGTACTTC
many	TRBV3-1	-	TRBJ2-5	CASSQGTGMGETQYF	TGTGCCAGCAGCCAAGGAACGGGAATGGGAGAGACCCAGTACTTC
-	TRBV20-1	-	TRBJ1-1	CSARLVSPGAEAFF	TGCAGTGCCAGACTGGTCTCCCCTGGGGCTGAAGCTTTCTTT
-	TRBV19	-	TRBJ2-1	CASSMDPSSNEQFF	TGTGCCAGTAGTATGGACCCAAGCTCCAATGAGCAGTTCTTC
few	TRBV28	TRBD2	TRBJ2-5	CASSLSFGRERGETQYF	TGTGCCAGCAGTTTATCGTTCGGGCGGGAGAGGGGAGAGACCCAGTACTTC
few	TRBV28	TRBD2	TRBJ2-1	CASSLPSGRAGEQFF	TGTGCCAGCAGTTTACCTAGCGGTCGCGCAGGAGAGCAGTTCTTC
few	TRBV20-1	-	TRBJ2-1	CSAPQGSEPNEQFF	TGCAGTGCTCCCCAGGGTAGCGAACCCAATGAGCAGTTCTTC
-	TRBV4-3	TRBD1	TRBJ2-6	CASSQETGGSSGANVLTF	TGCGCCAGCAGCCAAGAAACAGGGGGAAGCTCTGGGGCCAACGTCCTGACTTTC
few	TRBV10-3	-	TRBJ1-1	CAISESGGREAFF	TGTGCCATCAGTGAGTCAGGGGGTAGAGAAGCTTTCTTT
-	TRBV7-2	TRBD1	TRBJ1-4	CASSRSGRGHEKLFF	TGTGCCAGCAGCAGATCCGGGAGGGGGCATGAAAAACTGTTTTTT
many	TRBV6-6	TRBD2	TRBJ2-2	CASTTPGGLKTGELFF	TGTGCCAGCACTACCCCGGGGGGTCTTAAGACCGGGGAGCTGTTTTTT
-	TRBV6-1	-	TRBJ1-4	CASSEDVGGLNEKLFF	TGTGCCAGCAGTGAAGACGTGGGGGGACTTAATGAAAAACTGTTTTTT
-	TRBV29-1	-	TRBJ2-3	CSDTTGTDTQYF	TGCAGCGACACCACAGGGACAGATACGCAGTATTTT
many	TRBV7-9	-	TRBJ1-2	CASSPGRNYGYTF	TGTGCCAGCAGCCCTGGTCGTAACTATGGCTACACCTTC
-	TRBV6-5	TRBD2	TRBJ2-6	CASSYSGRETSGANVLTF	TGTGCCAGCAGTTACTCGGGGCGGGAGACCTCTGGGGCCAACGTCCTGACTTTC
-	TRBV4-1	TRBD2	TRBJ2-1	CASSRQTSDGYNEQFF	TGCGCCAGCAGCCGACAAACTAGCGACGGCTACAATGAGCAGTTCTTC
many	TRBV3-1	TRBD2	TRBJ2-3	CASSPTSGYTDTQYF	TGTGCCAGCAGTCCGACTAGCGGATACACAGATACGCAGTATTTT
-	TRBV20-1	-	TRBJ2-1	CSARVPLKDEQFF	TGCAGTGCTAGAGTTCCCTTGAAAGATGAGCAGTTCTTC
-	TRBV20-1	-	TRBJ2-7	CSAQVGDTGYEQYF	TGCAGTGCCCAAGTTGGCGATACCGGCTACGAGCAGTACTTC
-	TRBV29-1	-	TRBJ2-2	CSVGGAGELFF	TGCAGCGTTGGGGGGGCCGGGGAGCTGTTTTTT
few	TRBV9	TRBD1	TRBJ1-3	CASSVKPGTGGGNTIYF	TGTGCCAGCAGCGTCAAACCCGGGACAGGGGGAGGAAACACCATATATTTT
-	TRBV28	-	TRBJ1-2	CASSPPPGGRGYGYTF	TGTGCCAGCAGCCCCCCACCCGGTGGTCGTGGCTATGGCTACACCTTC
few	TRBV9	-	TRBJ2-3	CASSVRVTDTQYF	TGTGCCAGCAGCGTCAGGGTCACAGATACGCAGTATTTT
-	TRBV12-3/TRBV12-4	-	TRBJ1-1	CASSSVDRLNTEAFF	TGTGCCAGCAGTTCAGTTGACAGGTTGAACACTGAAGCTTTCTTT
-	TRBV3-1	TRBD2	TRBJ2-7	CASSQVREVQYF	TGTGCCAGCAGCCAGGTCCGGGAGGTCCAGTACTTC
-	TRBV11-1	TRBD1	TRBJ2-6	CASSFSRGTGKETGANVLTF	TGTGCCAGCAGCTTCTCGAGGGGGACAGGGAAGGAAACTGGGGCCAACGTCCTGACTTTC
few	TRBV28	TRBD2	TRBJ2-3	CASKGDGILLPGGPRDTQYF	TGTGCCAGCAAAGGTGATGGCATCCTCCTACCGGGAGGGCCCAGAGATACGCAGTATTTT
-	TRBV6-5	TRBD2	TRBJ2-7	CASRAGAGYEQYF	TGTGCCAGCAGAGCGGGAGCGGGGTACGAGCAGTACTTC
many	TRBV7-3	-	TRBJ2-3	CASSPTSRNTDTQYF	TGTGCCAGCAGCCCAACTAGCCGGAACACAGATACGCAGTATTTT
few	TRBV5-6	TRBD1	TRBJ2-2	CASSLILGTASNTGELFF	TGTGCCAGCAGCTTGATTTTGGGGACAGCCTCGAACACCGGGGAGCTGTTTTTT
few	TRBV2	TRBD2	TRBJ2-5	CASRALSGYQETQYF	TGTGCCAGCAGGGCCCTTAGCGGGTACCAAGAGACCCAGTACTTC
many	TRBV7-2	-	TRBJ2-1	CASNGVAYYNEQFF	TGTGCCAGCAACGGAGTAGCATACTACAATGAGCAGTTCTTC
-	TRBV25-1	-	TRBJ1-1	CASSESLPEAFF	TGTGCCAGCAGTGAGTCCCTTCCTGAAGCTTTCTTT
-	TRBV27	TRBD2	TRBJ2-1	CASGARGEEVEQFF	TGTGCCAGCGGCGCACGGGGGGAGGAAGTTGAGCAGTTCTTC
-	TRBV28	-	TRBJ2-4	CASSSLAPWIQCF	TGTGCCAGCAGTTCTCTGGCGCCCTGGATTCAGTGCTTC
-	TRBV5-1	-	TRBJ2-2	CASSFGATNTGELFF	TGCGCCAGCAGCTTTGGGGCAACGAACACCGGGGAGCTGTTTTTT
-	TRBV9	-	TRBJ2-7	CASSQTAGASYEQYF	TGTGCCAGCAGCCAAACGGCGGGGGCATCCTACGAGCAGTACTTC
-	TRBV10-3	TRBD2	TRBJ2-7	CAISDLAGSYEQYF	TGTGCCATCAGTGACCTAGCGGGCTCCTACGAGCAGTACTTC
few	TRBV5-1	TRBD2	TRBJ2-3	CASSLGLAGIDTQYF	TGCGCCAGCAGCTTAGGACTAGCGGGAATAGATACGCAGTATTTT
few	TRBV4-1	TRBD2	TRBJ2-7	CASSQVLGGRGLAGVSSHEQYF	TGCGCCAGCAGCCAAGTTTTGGGGGGGCGAGGGCTAGCGGGAGTCAGCTCCCACGAGCAGTACTTC
many	TRBV12-3/TRBV12-4	TRBD2	TRBJ2-3	CASSPRLAHTDTQYF	TGTGCCAGCAGCCCCAGACTAGCCCACACAGATACGCAGTATTTT
-	TRBV6-7	-	TRBJ2-7	CASSYSNRRSTPKLYEQYF	TGTGCCAGCAGTTACTCGAATCGGAGGTCGACCCCAAAGCTCTACGAGCAGTACTTC